This T cell receptor (beta chain) was retrieved from a study of blood T cell repertoires in COVID-19. Looking at the study overall: The study drew acute and convalescent COVID-19 samples from the United States, Italy and Spain. Sources were T cells, B-cell-depleted T cells, or PBMCs; the material itself was cDNA or gDNA.

V trimming: 7 bases; J trimming: 0 bases; junction bases outside the gene matches: 2. The germline V gene encodes CDR1 ENHRY and CDR2 SYGVKD. The CDR3 covers 13 residues. In the source study's methods: How many nucleated cells were present was estimated from reference gene primer amplification. The data were produced by immunoSEQ multiplex PCR, yet TCRdb's version contains in-frame clones alone and is incomplete. That table is the source of V, J and clone size, and D and trimming were worked out from the DNA. The profile shows hundreds of thousands of clones, just under 90% of them singletons. Specimen: peripheral blood. The chain links TRBV10-3 to TRBJ1-2, with 7 positions matching TRBD1. This sequence originates from a woman aged 18-29 years with acute or convalescent COVID-19. The CDR3 region is CAITGTANYGYTF. In DNA, the CDR3 is TGTGCCATCACGGGGACAGCTAACTATGGCTACACCTTC.